The entry below gives a single TCR beta chain sequence along with its context. The CDR3 sequence is 15 residues long. The V gene's germline CDR1 is LNHDA and CDR2 SQIVND (reference sequence). Trimming pared 3 bases from V and 7 bases from J, leaving 16 bases between. The PCR employed 60 Vbeta primers together with 13 Jbeta primers. The assay was immunoSEQ multiplex PCR, and TCRdb's table has in-frame clones only and misses some. The repertoire has around 210,000 clones, about three quarters of them found once; the top ten carry around 0.44%. This sample was included in a study of cytomegalovirus exposure and HLA in healthy donors.

The rearrangement links TRBV19 to TRBJ1-5; D remains ambiguous. Material: PBMCs. This sequence originates from a boy aged 5-17 years in good health and CMV-seronegative. The chain's CDR3 is CASSIRSPKVQPQHF. CDR3 bases: TGTGCCAGTAGTATCCGGAGTCCAAAGGTCCAGCCCCAGCATTTT.